The clone carrying this T cell receptor beta chain was counted between two and nine times. What it recognizes is unknown. HTBI primers from iRepertoire and Arm-PCR of CDR3 regions yielded the TCR beta libraries. From the multiplex PCR reads, TCRdb called clonotypes with MiXCR, one entry per CDR3 protein. The sample has over 300,000 distinct CDR3 sequences, about 18% seen once. V was trimmed by 3 bases and J by 2 bases, leaving 13 bases between them. Germline values: CDR1 MGHRA, CDR2 YSYEKL. The length of the CDR3 is 15 residues. Time point here: persistent/refractory GD, antithyroid drugs over 5 years with positive TRAb. The TCR library used RNA extracted from PBMCs. Patients were from an endocrinology department in Xi'an, China. The sample is drawn from a study of regulatory T cells in long-lasting Graves disease. Background on the study: With positive TSH receptor antibodies and over 5 years of antithyroid drugs, Graves' disease was considered persistent.

Study results and caveats: Favored gene segments in persistent disease were TRBV28, TRBJ1-2 and TRBJ2-5.

The receptor was isolated from a female donor with Graves disease. The chain recombines TRBV4-1 with TRBJ1-2, with no clear D. Sequenced here: peripheral blood mononuclear cells (PBMCs), sampled when the disease was refractory, from a patient treated with antithyroid drugs. CDR3 nucleotides: TGCGCCAGCAGCCATGGACCGGTAGAGAACTATGGCTACACCTTC. It translates to CASSHGPVENYGYTF.